Each of the 15 T cell receptor beta chains below was sequenced from the same sample in a study of shared T cell receptors in the human thymus. The assay was immunoSEQ multiplex PCR, and TCRdb's table has in-frame clones only and misses some. The repertoire consists of more than 550,000 clones, with approximately 83% occurring once and the leading ten covering under 0.012%. These sequences were also reported in another study, on human thymus T cells.

Material: thymocytes. Receptors were obtained from a girl under three years old with a congenital heart defect.

The CDR3 loop reads CASSLAWAGDNEQFF. As DNA, the CDR3 is TGTGCCAGCAGCTTGGCGTGGGCAGGGGACAATGAGCAGTTCTTC. The J gene is TRBJ2-1, the V gene TRBV5-6, with D perhaps TRBD1 (6 bases). The V end lost 0 bases, the J end lost 5 bases, and 12 bases lay between the germline ends. The CDR3 contains 15 residues. Germline V gene sequence: CDR1 SGHDT, CDR2 YYEEEE. Supplemented by reference TRBV5-6 and TRBJ2-1, the full variable domain reads DAGVTQSPTHLIKTRGQQVTLRCSPKSGHDTVSWYQQALGQGPQFIFQYYEEEERQRGNFPDRFSGHQFPNYSSELNVNALLLGDSALYLCASSLAWAGDNEQFFGPGTRLTVL.

The chain is built from TRBV10-1 and TRBJ2-1; possibly TRBD1 for D (6 bases). Germline V gives CDR1 WNHNN, CDR2 SYGVQD (reference sequence). Trimming shortened V by 4 bases and J by 4 bases, and 17 bases separated the two germline ends. CDR3 length equals 16 residues. The CDR3 coding sequence is TGCGCCAGCAGTGCGGTCCAGACAGGACCGTACAATGAGCAGTTCTTC. Protein: CASSAVQTGPYNEQFF.

This chain connects TRBV30 to TRBJ1-2; D may be TRBD1 (6 bases). This CDR3 contains 13 residues. V was shortened by 7 bases and J by 8 bases, with 20 bases between the two germline ends. Germline CDR1 reads GTSNPN; CDR2 reads SVGIG (reference sequence). The CDR3 coding sequence is TGTGCCTACGGCCCGACAGGCAAGGGGGGCTACACCTTC. As protein: CAYGPTGKGGYTF.

This clone was counted only a few times. CDR3 nucleotides: TGTGCCGGCAAGCGGTTCGGGGGGGACTACGAGCAGTACTTC. Amino acids: CAGKRFGGDYEQYF. The chain combines TRBV5-6 with TRBJ2-7; 8 positions agree with TRBD2. The V and J ends lost 10 bases and 3 bases, in that order; junction bases with no gene match: 12. The germline V gene encodes CDR1 SGHDT and CDR2 YYEEEE. There are 14 residues in the CDR3.

The chain uses TRBV5-1 and TRBJ1-6, with 7 bases matching TRBD1. CDR3 length: 16 residues. Germline V CDR1 and CDR2: SGHRS, YFSETQ. Unmatched junction bases numbered 12, after V lost 5 bases and J lost 7 bases. The CDR3 loop is CASRDWGQQKNSPLHF. CDR3 DNA sequence: TGCGCCAGCAGGGATTGGGGACAGCAAAAAAATTCACCCCTCCACTTT.

The J gene is TRBJ1-2, the V gene TRBV19; possible D gene TRBD1, 6 bases. The germline V gene has CDR1 LNHDA and CDR2 SQIVND (reference sequence). Trimming pared 10 bases from V and 4 bases from J, leaving 13 bases between. CDR3 length equals 12 residues. Written as DNA, the CDR3 is TGTGCCACCAGGGGCTTCGGCTATGGCTACACCTTC. This gives the protein CATRGFGYGYTF.

The rearrangement links TRBV21-1 to TRBJ2-7; the tabulated D call, TRBD2, remains unverified against the DNA. TRBV21-1 is a documented pseudogene. This CDR3 comprises 13 residues. CDR3 nucleotide sequence: TGTGCCAGGACCCCCAGCGGGGGGGATGAGCAGTACTTC. Its translation: CARTPSGGDEQYF.

This clone was counted a single time. V usage is TRBV6-4 and J usage is TRBJ2-1, with D tentatively TRBD2 (6 bases). Germline CDR1 and CDR2: MRHNA and SNTAGT. V gave up 0 bases and J gave up 2 bases, with 11 bases separating them. CDR3 length equals 16 residues. The CDR3 DNA reads TGTGCCAGCAGTGACTCGAGGGACTTTCCCTACAATGAGCAGTTCTTC. Amino acids: CASSDSRDFPYNEQFF.

The V gene is TRBV10-3, the J gene TRBJ1-2; TRBD1 agrees at 7 bases. The CDR3 is made up of 15 amino acids. With 2 bases clipped from V and 8 bases from J, the junction kept 11 bases outside the gene matches. The V gene's germline CDR1 is ENHRY and CDR2 SYGVKD. In DNA form, the CDR3 reads TGTGCCATCAGTGAGGCCATACAACCAGGGGGAGGCTACACCTTC. This codes for CAISEAIQPGGGYTF.

The genes are TRBV5-1 and TRBJ2-2, with D hard to call. Germline V gene lookup returns CDR1 SGHRS and CDR2 YFSETQ. V gave up 5 bases and J gave up 6 bases, with 8 bases separating them. The CDR3 length is 12 residues. CDR3 amino acids: CASSFYAGELFF. In nucleotides, the CDR3 is TGCGCCAGCAGTTTCTACGCCGGGGAGCTGTTTTTT.

The chain combines TRBV28 with TRBJ1-2; possibly TRBD1 for D (5 bases). V was shortened by 4 bases and J by 10 bases, with 16 bases between the two germline ends. The V gene's germline CDR1 is MDHEN and CDR2 SYDVKM. This CDR3 spans 13 amino acids. The CDR3 nucleotides are TGTGCCAGCAGTTGGGGGACTCTTTCATCCTACACCTTC. Translating gives CASSWGTLSSYTF.

In DNA form, the CDR3 reads TGTGCCAGCTCACCTGGTCCGGCAGGGGGCTTCTATGGCTACACCTTC. Encoded protein: CASSPGPAGGFYGYTF. The rearrangement uses TRBV18 and TRBJ1-2, with TRBD1 identical over 8 bases. CDR1 KGHSH and CDR2 LQKENI come from the germline V gene. The CDR3 is 16 residues long. V was clipped by 3 bases and J by 4 bases; unmatched bases: 10.

This sequence joins TRBV11-1 and TRBJ1-1; no firm D call. The germline V and J ends were trimmed by 2 bases and 3 bases, with 10 bases remaining between them. The V gene's germline CDR1 is SGHAT and CDR2 FQDESV (reference sequence). The CDR3 consists of 14 residues. The CDR3 bases are TGTGCCAGCAGCTTACCGGGAAGGGACACTGAAGCTTTCTTT. Translating gives CASSLPGRDTEAFF.

V and J are TRBV27 and TRBJ2-3; D gene uncertain. V lost 3 bases and J lost 5, with 3 bases in between. The V gene's germline CDR1 is MNHEY and CDR2 SMNVEV (reference sequence). The CDR3 consists of 11 residues. CDR3 loop: CASSFLDTQYF. In DNA, the CDR3 is TGTGCCAGCAGTTTCTTAGATACGCAGTATTTT.

V and J are TRBV28 and TRBJ2-7; TRBD2 aligns across 8 bases. J gave up 2 bases and V 6 bases, and 6 bases lay outside the gene matches. Per the germline V gene, CDR1 is MDHEN and CDR2 is SYDVKM. The CDR3 length is 14 residues. CDR3 sequence reads: CASSPPGGPYEQYF. The CDR3 DNA reads TGTGCCAGCAGCCCCCCGGGGGGGCCCTACGAGCAGTACTTC.